This entry describes one T cell receptor (beta chain). Antigen unknown. The sample belongs to a study of cytomegalovirus exposure and HLA in healthy donors. The CDR3 has 17 residues. The germline CDR1 and CDR2 sequences are SGHRS and YFSETQ. The germline V and J ends were trimmed by 4 bases and 2 bases, with 21 bases remaining between them. General study findings and limits: The majority of TCR sequences were rare, yet some public TCRs appeared in many donors. TCR beta chains numbering under 200 were designated cytomegalovirus-associated. Accounts indicate the classifier identified cytomegalovirus status with strong specificity and sensitivity.

The roughly 120-subject validation cohort, separate from the approximately 670-subject first cohort, included the donors. Using immunoSEQ multiplex PCR, the repertoire was profiled, and TCRdb retains in-frame clones only, with some absent. The table lists around 70,000 clones, approximately 95% of them singletons. Source material: PBMCs. The sequence was collected from a man younger than 35 in good health and CMV-seropositive. The chain uses TRBV5-1 and TRBJ1-1; possibly TRBD1 for D (5 bases). The CDR3 coding sequence is TGCGCCAGCAGCCCCGGTGGCCTAAGCAGGGAAAACACTGAAGCTTTCTTT. It yields the protein CASSPGGLSRENTEAFF.